Below are 19 T cell receptor beta chains sequenced from a single sample in a study of Ad26.COV2.S vaccination and SARS-CoV-2 variants. The assay was immunoSEQ multiplex PCR, and TCRdb's table has in-frame clones only and misses some. The table lists approximately 340,000 clones, 92% of them singletons. The material sequenced was peripheral blood, taken after recovery from COVID-19. These receptors came from a human donor who had recovered from COVID-19.

In this sample, this clone turned up once. The V gene is TRBV7-6, the J gene TRBJ2-7; 8 bases align to TRBD1. CDR1 is SGHVS and CDR2 is FNYEAQ in the germline V gene. The CDR3 totals 16 residues. Trimming took 1 base from V and 7 from J; bases not matched to a gene: 12. The CDR3 DNA reads as TGTGCCAGCAGCTTAGACACCGGGACAGGTGGGATAGAGCAGTACTTC. Its protein is CASSLDTGTGGIEQYF.

DNA of the CDR3: TGTGCCAGCAGCTTCGGAGGAGAGAATGAAAAACTGTTTTTT. Its protein is CASSFGGENEKLFF. The V and J genes are TRBV5-4 and TRBJ1-4; no reliable D call. The V and J ends lost 2 bases and 5 bases respectively, with 10 bases between them. The germline CDR1 and CDR2 sequences are SGHNT and YYREEE (reference sequence). CDR3 length: 14 residues. Full variable domain (missing parts from reference TRBV5-4 and TRBJ1-4): ETGVTQSPTHLIKTRGQQVTLRCSSQSGHNTVSWYQQALGQGPQFIFQYYREEENGRGNFPPRFSGLQFPNYSSELNVNALELDDSALYLCASSFGGENEKLFFGSGTQLSVL.

The chain recombines TRBV7-6 with TRBJ2-2; 11 bases line up with TRBD2. V dropped 5 bases and J dropped 5; count of bases not matched to a gene: 7. This CDR3 is 16 amino acids long. Germline V lookup: CDR1 SGHVS, CDR2 FNYEAQ. CDR3 DNA: TGTGCCAGCAGCCCCGGACTAGCGGGCAGGACCGGGGAGCTGTTTTTT. This translates into CASSPGLAGRTGELFF. Based on the CDR3 plus reference TRBV7-6 and TRBJ2-2, the full variable domain is GAGVSQSPRYKVTKRGQDVALRCDPISGHVSLYWYRQALGQGPEFLTYFNYEAQQDKSGLPNDRFSAERPEGSISTLTIQRTEQRDSAMYRCASSPGLAGRTGELFFGEGSRLTVL.

This chain links TRBV5-6 with TRBJ1-6; tentative D call: TRBD1 (6 bases). Germline CDR1 SGHDT, CDR2 YYEEEE. This CDR3 comprises 17 residues. V gave up 3 bases and J gave up 7 bases, with 20 bases separating them. The CDR3 is CASSSLANQGWNSPLHF. CDR3 nucleotides: TGTGCCAGCAGCTCACTAGCCAATCAGGGGTGGAATTCACCCCTCCACTTT. Complete variable domain (other parts from reference TRBV5-6 and TRBJ1-6): DAGVTQSPTHLIKTRGQQVTLRCSPKSGHDTVSWYQQALGQGPQFIFQYYEEEERQRGNFPDRFSGHQFPNYSSELNVNALLLGDSALYLCASSSLANQGWNSPLHFGNGTRLTVT.

This rearrangement joins TRBV4-1 to TRBJ2-7; TRBD2 is a possible D gene (5 bases). Between the trimmed V and J ends, which lost 4 bases and 3 bases, there was a span of 22 bases. This CDR3 contains 17 residues. CDR1 is MGHRA and CDR2 is YSYEKL in the germline V gene. CDR3 in DNA: TGCGCCAGCAGCCGAAATAACGACCCAGGACTTAACTACGAGCAGTACTTC. This translates into CASSRNNDPGLNYEQYF.

The chain combines TRBV9 with TRBJ1-1; 9 bases align to TRBD1. Trimming took 3 bases from V and 4 from J; bases not matched to a gene: 10. In germline, CDR1 is SGDLS, CDR2 YYNGEE. The CDR3 runs 16 residues. DNA of the CDR3: TGTGCCAGCAGCGCCGGGACAGGGCGGGATGGCACTGAAGCTTTCTTT. This encodes CASSAGTGRDGTEAFF.

This chain links TRBV9 with TRBJ1-1, with D maybe TRBD1 (5 bases). Germline assignment: CDR1 SGDLS and CDR2 YYNGEE. Trimming cost V 0 bases and J 7 bases, with 16 bases left between them. CDR3 length: 15 amino acids. In nucleotides, the CDR3 is TGTGCCAGCAGCGTAGGGGAAAGCAGGGTACTTGAAGCTTTCTTT. Protein sequence: CASSVGESRVLEAFF.

This clone was counted once. This chain uses TRBV6-2 or TRBV6-3 with TRBJ2-2, with D tentatively TRBD1 (5 bases). The V and J ends lost 5 bases and 8 bases respectively, with 6 bases between them. Per germline, CDR1 MNHEY and CDR2 SVGEGT. The CDR3 runs to 11 residues. The CDR3 region has the DNA TGTGCCAGCAGTCGGACAGGGGAGCTGTTTTTT. Translating gives CASSRTGELFF.

CDR3 region: CASSGRVSRYNEQFF. Written as DNA, the CDR3 is TGTGCCAGCAGCGGACGCGTGAGCAGATACAATGAGCAGTTCTTC. This rearrangement joins TRBV9 to TRBJ2-1, with no clear D. From germline, CDR1 is SGDLS and CDR2 YYNGEE. The CDR3 is made up of 15 amino acids. Trimming cost V 3 bases and J 4 bases, with 14 bases left between them.

This clone was observed a handful of times. The V call is TRBV7-6, the J call TRBJ1-5; D call uncertain. The V gene lost 0 bases and the J gene lost 3 bases, with 15 bases spanning the gap. This CDR3 has 17 amino acids. Germline assignment: CDR1 SGHVS and CDR2 FNYEAQ. The CDR3 spells CASSLAAARKYNQPQHF. The DNA for the CDR3 is TGTGCCAGCAGCTTAGCGGCAGCAAGGAAATACAATCAGCCCCAGCATTTT.

The chain joins TRBV5-4 to TRBJ2-5; D might be TRBD2 (5 bases). From germline, CDR1 is SGHNT and CDR2 YYREEE (reference sequence). The V end lost 1 base, the J end lost 1 base, and 11 bases lay between the germline ends. This CDR3 has 15 amino acids. CDR3 sequence (DNA): TGTGCCAGCAGCTTGTTTCGGGCGGGCCAAGAGACCCAGTACTTC. Protein: CASSLFRAGQETQYF.

The chain is built from TRBV5-4 and TRBJ2-1, with D maybe TRBD1 (7 bases). Germline CDR1 SGHNT, CDR2 YYREEE (reference sequence). Trimming pared 2 bases from V and 4 bases from J, leaving 13 bases between. The CDR3 length is 15 residues. CDR3 amino acids: CASSFPGGIYNEQFF. CDR3 sequence (DNA): TGTGCCAGCAGCTTTCCAGGGGGGATTTACAATGAGCAGTTCTTC. Complete variable domain (other parts from reference TRBV5-4 and TRBJ2-1): ETGVTQSPTHLIKTRGQQVTLRCSSQSGHNTVSWYQQALGQGPQFIFQYYREEENGRGNFPPRFSGLQFPNYSSELNVNALELDDSALYLCASSFPGGIYNEQFFGPGTRLTVL.

The CDR3 sequence is CASRGAVGSSYNEQFF. CDR3 in DNA: TGTGCCAGCAGGGGGGCCGTGGGTAGCTCCTACAATGAGCAGTTCTTC. The rearrangement joins TRBV11-1 to TRBJ2-1, with D maybe TRBD1 (6 bases). Trimming removed 6 bases at V and 0 bases at J, with 15 bases between. CDR1 is SGHAT, CDR2 FQDESV, per germline (reference sequence). The CDR3 covers 16 residues.

In this sample, this clone turned up once. As DNA, the CDR3 is TGTGCCAGCAGCCTCCCGTCCTCGGGGACAGCAAGAAACACCATATATTTT. The encoded protein is CASSLPSSGTARNTIYF. The chain couples TRBV9 to TRBJ1-3; the match to TRBD1 covers 7 bases. The V gene's germline CDR1 is SGDLS and CDR2 YYNGEE. V shed 4 bases and J 5 bases; nucleotides not matched to a gene: 15. The CDR3 totals 17 residues.

This chain uses TRBV27 with TRBJ2-3, with D maybe TRBD2 (6 bases). This CDR3 has 17 amino acids. V lost 2 bases and J 0 bases, leaving 15 bases between the germline ends. Germline assignment: CDR1 MNHEY and CDR2 SMNVEV (reference sequence). The CDR3 spells CASSLTGEASSTDTQYF. The CDR3 DNA is TGTGCCAGCAGTTTAACGGGGGAGGCATCGAGCACAGATACGCAGTATTTT.

The genes are TRBV5-1 and TRBJ1-2; 9 nucleotides agree with TRBD1. CDR3 length equals 16 residues. CDR1 is SGHRS, CDR2 YFSETQ, per germline. V trimming: 0 bases; J trimming: 4 bases; junction bases outside the gene matches: 7. This CDR3 reads CASSLEGGQGSYGYTF. In DNA, the CDR3 is TGCGCCAGCAGCTTGGAAGGGGGACAGGGCTCCTATGGCTACACCTTC. Full variable domain (rest looked up from reference TRBV5-1 and TRBJ1-2): KAGVTQTPRYLIKTRGQQVTLSCSPISGHRSVSWYQQTPGQGLQFLFEYFSETQRNKGNFPGRFSGRQFSNSRSEMNVSTLELGDSALYLCASSLEGGQGSYGYTFGSGTRLTVV.

This chain uses TRBV5-1 with TRBJ2-2; 12 bases line up with TRBD2. Germline CDR1 is SGHRS and CDR2 is YFSETQ. J lost 0 bases, V lost 3 bases, and 3 bases had no gene match. CDR3 size: 17 residues. The CDR3 loop reads CASSWTSGAPNTGELFF. The CDR3, as DNA: TGCGCCAGCAGCTGGACTAGCGGGGCCCCGAACACCGGGGAGCTGTTTTTT.

V gene TRBV27 combines with J gene TRBJ2-5; 11 bases map to TRBD2. V gave up 4 bases and J gave up 5 bases; unmatched junction bases: 6. The CDR3 covers 15 residues. Germline V lookup: CDR1 MNHEY, CDR2 SMNVEV (reference sequence). As DNA, the CDR3 is TGTGCCAGCAGTTCCCTAGCGGGGGGCCAGGAGACCCAGTACTTC. Translating it yields CASSSLAGGQETQYF.

The sample holds one count of this clone. The chain couples TRBV7-2 to TRBJ1-1; 10 bases are shared with TRBD1. The germline V gene has CDR1 SGHTA and CDR2 FQGNSA. This CDR3 contains 14 residues. V trimming: 5 bases; J trimming: 3 bases; junction bases outside the gene matches: 3. The CDR3, as DNA: TGTGCCAGCAGCCCTGACAGGGGGCACACTGAAGCTTTCTTT. Translation: CASSPDRGHTEAFF.